The text below deals with one T cell receptor beta chain. The antigen is not known. The data stem from a study of CD8 T cell repertoires and HIV-1 epitope variants. Across the study: The baseline condition was 1M T cells left uncultured.

The germline CDR1 and CDR2 sequences are SGHTA and FQGNSA. Between the trimmed V and J ends, which lost 5 bases and 9 bases, there was a span of 17 bases. The CDR3 is 14 residues long. Some clones are missing from TCRdb's copy, which holds only in-frame ones; the method was immunoSEQ multiplex PCR. The sample includes fewer than 5,500 clones, 66% of them seen just once. The source is a male donor with HIV. The rearrangement joins TRBV7-2 to TRBJ2-1; D may match TRBD1 or TRBD2 (6 bases each). Sequencing was carried out using cultured CD8+ T cells derived from PBMCs. Here the CDR3 reads CASSTTGGGSEQFF. The CDR3 nucleotides read TGTGCCAGCAGCACGACCGGAGGGGGGAGTGAGCAGTTCTTC.